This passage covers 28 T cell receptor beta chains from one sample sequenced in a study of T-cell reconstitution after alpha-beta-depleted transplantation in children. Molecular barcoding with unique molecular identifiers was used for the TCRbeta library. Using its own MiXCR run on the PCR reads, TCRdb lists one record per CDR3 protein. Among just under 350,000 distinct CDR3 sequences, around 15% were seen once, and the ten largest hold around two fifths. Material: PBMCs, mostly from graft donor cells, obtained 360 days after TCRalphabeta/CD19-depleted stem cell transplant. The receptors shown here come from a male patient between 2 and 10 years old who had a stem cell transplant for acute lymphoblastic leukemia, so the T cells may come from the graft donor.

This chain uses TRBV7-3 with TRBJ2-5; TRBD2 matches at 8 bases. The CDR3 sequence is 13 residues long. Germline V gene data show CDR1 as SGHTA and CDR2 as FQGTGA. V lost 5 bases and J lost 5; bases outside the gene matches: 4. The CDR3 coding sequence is TGTGCCAGCAGCGAACAGCGGGGGGAGACCCAGTACTTC. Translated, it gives CASSEQRGETQYF.

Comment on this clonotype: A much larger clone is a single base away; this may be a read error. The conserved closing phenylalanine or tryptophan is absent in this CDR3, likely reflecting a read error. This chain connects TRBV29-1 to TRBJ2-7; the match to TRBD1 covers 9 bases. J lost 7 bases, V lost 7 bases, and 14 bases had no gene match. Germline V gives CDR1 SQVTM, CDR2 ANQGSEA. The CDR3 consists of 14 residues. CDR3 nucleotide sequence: TGCAGCGCTGGATGGGACAGGGCCCTTTGGGAGCAGTACCTC. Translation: CSAGWDRALWEQYL.

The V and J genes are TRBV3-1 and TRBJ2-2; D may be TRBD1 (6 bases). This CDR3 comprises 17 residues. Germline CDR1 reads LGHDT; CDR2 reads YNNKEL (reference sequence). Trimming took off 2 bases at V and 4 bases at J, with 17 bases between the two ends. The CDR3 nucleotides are TGTGCCAGCAGCCAACCCAAACAGGGTTTTGGCACCGGGGAGCTGTTTTTT. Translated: CASSQPKQGFGTGELFF.

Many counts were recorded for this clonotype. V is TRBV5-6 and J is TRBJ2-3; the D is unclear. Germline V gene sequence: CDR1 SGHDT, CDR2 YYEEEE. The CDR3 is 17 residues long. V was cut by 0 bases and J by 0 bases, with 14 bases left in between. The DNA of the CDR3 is TGTGCCAGCAGCTTGGGACTCCCGACTCCTAGCACAGATACGCAGTATTTT. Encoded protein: CASSLGLPTPSTDTQYF.

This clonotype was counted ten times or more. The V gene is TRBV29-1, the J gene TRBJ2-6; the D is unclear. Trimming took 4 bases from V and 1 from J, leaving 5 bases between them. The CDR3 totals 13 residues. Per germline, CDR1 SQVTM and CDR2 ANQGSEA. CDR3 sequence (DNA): TGCAGCGTTGCACAGTCTGGGGCCAACGTCCTGACTTTC. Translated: CSVAQSGANVLTF.

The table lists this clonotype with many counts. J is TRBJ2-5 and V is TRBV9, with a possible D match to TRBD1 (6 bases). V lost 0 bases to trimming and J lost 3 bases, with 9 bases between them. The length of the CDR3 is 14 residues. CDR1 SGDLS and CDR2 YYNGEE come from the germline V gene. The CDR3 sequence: CASSVGAGEETQYF. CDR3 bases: TGTGCCAGCAGCGTAGGGGCAGGGGAAGAGACCCAGTACTTC.

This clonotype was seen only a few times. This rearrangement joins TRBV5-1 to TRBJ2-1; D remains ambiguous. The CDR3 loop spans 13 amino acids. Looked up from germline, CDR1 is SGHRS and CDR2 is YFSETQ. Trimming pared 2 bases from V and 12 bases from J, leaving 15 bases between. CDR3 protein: CASSFETVRAQFF. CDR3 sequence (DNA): TGCGCCAGCAGCTTTGAGACGGTAAGAGCGCAGTTCTTC.

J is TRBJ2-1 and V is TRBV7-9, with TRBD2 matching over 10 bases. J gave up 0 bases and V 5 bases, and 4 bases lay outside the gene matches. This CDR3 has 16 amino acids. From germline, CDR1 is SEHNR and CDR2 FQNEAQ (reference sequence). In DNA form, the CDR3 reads TGTGCCAGCAGCACCTCTAGCGGGAGCTCCTACAATGAGCAGTTCTTC. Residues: CASSTSSGSSYNEQFF. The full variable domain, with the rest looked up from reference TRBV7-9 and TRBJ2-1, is DTGVSQNPRHKITKRGQNVTFRCDPISEHNRLYWYRQTLGQGPEFLTYFQNEAQLEKSRLLSDRFSAERPKGSFSTLEIQRTEQGDSAMYLCASSTSSGSSYNEQFFGPGTRLTVL.

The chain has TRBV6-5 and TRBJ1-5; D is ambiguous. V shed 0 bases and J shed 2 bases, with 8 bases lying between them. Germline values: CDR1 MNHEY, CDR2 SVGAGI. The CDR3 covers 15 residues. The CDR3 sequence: CASSYSIVGNQPQHF. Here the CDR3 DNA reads TGTGCCAGCAGTTACTCTATCGTAGGCAATCAGCCCCAGCATTTT.

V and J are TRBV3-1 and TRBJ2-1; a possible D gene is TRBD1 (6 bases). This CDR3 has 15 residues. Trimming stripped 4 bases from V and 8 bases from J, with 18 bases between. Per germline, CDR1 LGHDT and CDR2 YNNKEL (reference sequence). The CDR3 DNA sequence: TGTGCCAGCAGCCCGGGGACATTCCTCCGGGATGAGCAGTTCTTC. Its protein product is CASSPGTFLRDEQFF.

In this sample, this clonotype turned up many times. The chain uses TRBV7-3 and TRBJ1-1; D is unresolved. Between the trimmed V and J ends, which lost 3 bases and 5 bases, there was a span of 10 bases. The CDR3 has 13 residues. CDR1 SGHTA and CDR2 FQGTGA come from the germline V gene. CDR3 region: CASSFKAGTEAFF. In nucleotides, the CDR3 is TGTGCCAGCAGCTTTAAAGCGGGAACTGAAGCTTTCTTT.

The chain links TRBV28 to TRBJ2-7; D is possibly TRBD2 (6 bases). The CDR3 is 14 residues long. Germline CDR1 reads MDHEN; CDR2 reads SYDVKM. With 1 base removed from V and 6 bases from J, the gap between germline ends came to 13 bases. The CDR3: CASSLFGSWAEQYF. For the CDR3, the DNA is TGTGCCAGCAGTTTATTCGGGAGCTGGGCCGAGCAGTACTTC.

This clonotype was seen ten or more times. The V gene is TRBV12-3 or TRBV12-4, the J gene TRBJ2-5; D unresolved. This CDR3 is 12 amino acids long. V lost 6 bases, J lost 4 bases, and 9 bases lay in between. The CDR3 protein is CASSLTGETQYF. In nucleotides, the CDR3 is TGTGCCAGCAGCCTAACCGGAGAGACCCAGTACTTC.

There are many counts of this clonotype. The DNA for the CDR3 is TGTGCCAGCAGCTTAACGCTGCACAATGAGCAGTTCTTC. Translation: CASSLTLHNEQFF. V is TRBV7-3 and J is TRBJ2-1; no clear D gene. Germline V gene lookup returns CDR1 SGHTA and CDR2 FQGTGA. The CDR3 length is 13 residues. Trimming left V 0 bases short and J 5 bases short, with 5 bases between.

CDR3 in amino acids: CASSLVDRALYYGYTF. The CDR3 nucleotides read TGTGCCAGCAGCTTAGTGGACAGGGCCCTATACTATGGCTACACCTTC. This chain uses TRBV7-9 with TRBJ1-2, with TRBD1 matching 8 bases. The CDR3 has 16 amino acids. CDR1 is SEHNR and CDR2 is FQNEAQ in the germline V gene (reference sequence). Losses at the gene ends were 1 base for V and 3 bases for J; bases not matched to a gene: 7.

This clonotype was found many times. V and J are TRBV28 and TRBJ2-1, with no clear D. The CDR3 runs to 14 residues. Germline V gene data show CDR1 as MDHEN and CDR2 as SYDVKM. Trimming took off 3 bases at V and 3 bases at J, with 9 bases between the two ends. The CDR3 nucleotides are TGTGCCAGCAGTTTCCAGCCCGGCTACAATGAGCAGTTCTTC. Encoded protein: CASSFQPGYNEQFF.

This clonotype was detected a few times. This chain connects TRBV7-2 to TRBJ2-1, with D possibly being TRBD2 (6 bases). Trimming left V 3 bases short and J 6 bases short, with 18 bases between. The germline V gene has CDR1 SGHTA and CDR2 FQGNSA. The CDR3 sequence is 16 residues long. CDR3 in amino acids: CASSFKSDYYVNEQFF. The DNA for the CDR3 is TGTGCCAGCAGCTTTAAGTCGGACTACTACGTCAATGAGCAGTTCTTC. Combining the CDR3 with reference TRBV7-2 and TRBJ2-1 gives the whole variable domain GAGVSQSPSNKVTEKGKDVELRCDPISGHTALYWYRQSLGQGLEFLIYFQGNSAPDKSGLPSDRFSAERTGGSVSTLTIQRTQQEDSAVYLCASSFKSDYYVNEQFFGPGTRLTVL.

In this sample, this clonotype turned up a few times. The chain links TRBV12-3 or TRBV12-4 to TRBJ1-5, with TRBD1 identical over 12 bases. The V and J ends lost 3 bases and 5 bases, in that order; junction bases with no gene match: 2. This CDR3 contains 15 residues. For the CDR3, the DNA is TGTGCCAGCAGTTTGGGGACAGGGGGCGATCAGCCCCAGCATTTT. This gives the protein CASSLGTGGDQPQHF.

In nucleotides, the CDR3 is TGTGCCAGCAGCCAAGAAAGGCAGGGATTGAACACTGAAGCTTTCTTT. Amino acid sequence: CASSQERQGLNTEAFF. The chain is built from TRBV4-2 and TRBJ1-1, with D possibly TRBD1 on 5 matching bases. CDR3 size: 16 residues. Germline loops: CDR1 LGHNA, CDR2 YNFKEQ. Between the trimmed V and J ends, which lost 0 bases and 0 bases, there was a span of 11 bases.

The CDR3: CASSADVTGENIQYF. The CDR3 nucleotides read TGTGCCAGCAGCGCCGACGTTACAGGGGAAAACATTCAGTACTTC. This rearrangement joins TRBV9 to TRBJ2-4, with TRBD1 matching 7 bases. Germline loops: CDR1 SGDLS, CDR2 YYNGEE. V lost 3 bases, J lost 5 bases, and 8 bases stayed unmatched. The CDR3 totals 15 residues.

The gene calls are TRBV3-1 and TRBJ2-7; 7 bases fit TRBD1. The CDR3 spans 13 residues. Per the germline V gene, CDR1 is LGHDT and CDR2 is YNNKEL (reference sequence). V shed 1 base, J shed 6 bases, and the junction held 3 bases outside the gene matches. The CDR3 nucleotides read TGTGCCAGCAGCCAAGGAAGGACAGGCGAGCAGTACTTC. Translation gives CASSQGRTGEQYF.

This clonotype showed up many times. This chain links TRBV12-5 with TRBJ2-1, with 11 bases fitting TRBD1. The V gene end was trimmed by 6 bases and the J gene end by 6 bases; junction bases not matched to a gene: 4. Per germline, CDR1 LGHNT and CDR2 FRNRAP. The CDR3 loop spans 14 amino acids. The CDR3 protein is CASGRTGGLNEQFF. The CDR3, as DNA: TGTGCTAGTGGCCGGACAGGGGGCCTCAATGAGCAGTTCTTC.

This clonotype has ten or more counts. The CDR3 loop reads CASSVEHNSPLHF. In nucleotides, the CDR3 is TGTGCCAGCAGCGTGGAGCATAATTCACCCCTCCACTTT. The chain uses TRBV9 and TRBJ1-6; D call uncertain. The V gene's germline CDR1 is SGDLS and CDR2 YYNGEE. V was cut by 2 bases and J by 5 bases, with 5 bases left in between. The CDR3 spans 13 residues.

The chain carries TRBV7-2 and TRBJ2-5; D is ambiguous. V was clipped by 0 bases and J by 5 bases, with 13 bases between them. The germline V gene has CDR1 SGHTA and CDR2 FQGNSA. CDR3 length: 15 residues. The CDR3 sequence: CASSLAAVMGETQYF. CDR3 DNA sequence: TGTGCCAGCAGCTTAGCGGCTGTTATGGGCGAGACCCAGTACTTC.

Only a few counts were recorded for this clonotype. CDR3 DNA: TGTGCCAGCAGCCCTGGTGAGGGGGCTGAAGCTTTCTTT. It specifies CASSPGEGAEAFF. The gene calls are TRBV28 and TRBJ1-1; the D gene is possibly TRBD1 (6 bases). The V gene's germline CDR1 is MDHEN and CDR2 SYDVKM. The germline V and J ends were trimmed by 6 bases and 6 bases, with 14 bases remaining between them. The CDR3 consists of 13 residues.

Here the CDR3 DNA reads TGTGCCAGCAGCTTAGACGAGGGGGATACGCAGTATTTT. It specifies CASSLDEGDTQYF. The genes are TRBV7-6 and TRBJ2-3; D possibly matches TRBD1 or TRBD2 (5 bases each). Germline CDR1 reads SGHVS; CDR2 reads FNYEAQ. The CDR3 has 13 residues. Trimming stripped 1 base from V and 6 bases from J, with 8 bases between. Drawing the rest from reference TRBV7-6 and TRBJ2-3, the complete variable domain is GAGVSQSPRYKVTKRGQDVALRCDPISGHVSLYWYRQALGQGPEFLTYFNYEAQQDKSGLPNDRFSAERPEGSISTLTIQRTEQRDSAMYRCASSLDEGDTQYFGPGTRLTVL.

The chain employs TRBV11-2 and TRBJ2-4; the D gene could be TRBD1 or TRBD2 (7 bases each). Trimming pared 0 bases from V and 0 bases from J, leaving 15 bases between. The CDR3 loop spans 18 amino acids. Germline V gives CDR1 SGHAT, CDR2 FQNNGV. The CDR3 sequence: CASSLEAGGALAKNIQYF. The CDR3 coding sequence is TGTGCCAGCAGCTTAGAGGCAGGGGGGGCCCTAGCCAAAAACATTCAGTACTTC.

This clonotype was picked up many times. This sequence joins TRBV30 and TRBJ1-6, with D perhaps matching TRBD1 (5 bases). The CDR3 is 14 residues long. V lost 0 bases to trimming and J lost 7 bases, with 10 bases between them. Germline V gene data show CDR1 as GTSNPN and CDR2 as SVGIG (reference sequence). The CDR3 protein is CAWSVTVLNSPLHF. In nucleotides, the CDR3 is TGTGCCTGGAGTGTGACAGTACTGAATTCACCCCTCCACTTT.